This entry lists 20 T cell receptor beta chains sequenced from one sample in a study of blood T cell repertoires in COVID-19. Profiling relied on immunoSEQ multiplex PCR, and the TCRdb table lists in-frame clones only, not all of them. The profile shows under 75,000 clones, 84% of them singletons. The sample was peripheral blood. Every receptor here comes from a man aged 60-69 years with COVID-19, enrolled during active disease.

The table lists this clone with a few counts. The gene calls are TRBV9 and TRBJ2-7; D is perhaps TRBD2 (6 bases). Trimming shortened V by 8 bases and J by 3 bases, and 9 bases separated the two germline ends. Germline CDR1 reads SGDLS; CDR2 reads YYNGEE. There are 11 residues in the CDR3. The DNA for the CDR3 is TGTGCCAGGCTAGCGAACTACGAGCAGTACTTC. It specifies CARLANYEQYF.

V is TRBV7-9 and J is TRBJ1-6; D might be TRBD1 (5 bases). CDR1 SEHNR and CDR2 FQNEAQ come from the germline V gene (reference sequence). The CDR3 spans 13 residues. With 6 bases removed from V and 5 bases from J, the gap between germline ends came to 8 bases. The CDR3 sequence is CASRTENNSPLHF. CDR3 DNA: TGTGCCAGCAGGACAGAAAATAATTCACCCCTCCACTTT.

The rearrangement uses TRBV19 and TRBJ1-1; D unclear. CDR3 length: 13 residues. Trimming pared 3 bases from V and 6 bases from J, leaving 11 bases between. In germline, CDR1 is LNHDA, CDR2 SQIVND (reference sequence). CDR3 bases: TGTGCCAGTAGTATTTATGGAGGTCCTGAAGCTTTCTTT. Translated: CASSIYGGPEAFF. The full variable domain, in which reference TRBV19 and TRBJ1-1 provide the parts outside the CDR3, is DGGITQSPKYLFRKEGQNVTLSCEQNLNHDAMYWYRQDPGQGLRLIYYSQIVNDFQKGDIAEGYSVSREKKESFPLTVTSAQKNPTAFYLCASSIYGGPEAFFGQGTRLTVV.

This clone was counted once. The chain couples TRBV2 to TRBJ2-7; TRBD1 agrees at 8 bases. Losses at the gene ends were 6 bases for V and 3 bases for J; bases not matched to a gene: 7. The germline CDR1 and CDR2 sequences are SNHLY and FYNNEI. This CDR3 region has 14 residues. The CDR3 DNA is TGTGCCAGCAGCGGAACGGGACAGGTCTACGAGCAGTACTTC. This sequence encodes CASSGTGQVYEQYF. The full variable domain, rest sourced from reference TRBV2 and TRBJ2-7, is EPEVTQTPSHQVTQMGQEVILRCVPISNHLYFYWYRQILGQKVEFLVSFYNNEISEKSEIFDDQFSVERPDGSNFTLKIRSTKLEDSAMYFCASSGTGQVYEQYFGPGTRLTVT.

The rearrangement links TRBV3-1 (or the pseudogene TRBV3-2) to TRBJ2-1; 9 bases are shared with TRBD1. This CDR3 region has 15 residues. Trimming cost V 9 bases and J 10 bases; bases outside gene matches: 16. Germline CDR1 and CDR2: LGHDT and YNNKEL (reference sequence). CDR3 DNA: TGTGCCAGACCTAGCCGGGACAGGGACGTCAGGGAGCAGTTCTTC. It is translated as CARPSRDRDVREQFF.

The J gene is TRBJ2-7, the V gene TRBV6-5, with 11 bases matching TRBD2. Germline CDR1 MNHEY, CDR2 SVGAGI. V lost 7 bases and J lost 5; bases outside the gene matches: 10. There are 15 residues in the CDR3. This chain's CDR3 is CASIPIAGGPDEQYF. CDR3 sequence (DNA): TGTGCCAGCATACCTATAGCGGGAGGGCCGGACGAGCAGTACTTC.

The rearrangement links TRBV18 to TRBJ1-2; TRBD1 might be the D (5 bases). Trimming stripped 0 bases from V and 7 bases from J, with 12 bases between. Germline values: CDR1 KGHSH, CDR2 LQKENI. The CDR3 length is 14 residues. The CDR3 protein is CASSPPAREAGYTF. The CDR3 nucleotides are TGTGCCAGCTCACCACCCGCCAGGGAAGCTGGCTACACCTTC.

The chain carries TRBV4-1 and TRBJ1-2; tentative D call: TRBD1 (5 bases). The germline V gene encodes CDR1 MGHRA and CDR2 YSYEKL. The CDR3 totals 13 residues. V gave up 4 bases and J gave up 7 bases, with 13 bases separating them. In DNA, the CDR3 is TGCGCCAGCAGCCTCGGGACTGATTTTGGCTACACCTTC. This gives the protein CASSLGTDFGYTF.

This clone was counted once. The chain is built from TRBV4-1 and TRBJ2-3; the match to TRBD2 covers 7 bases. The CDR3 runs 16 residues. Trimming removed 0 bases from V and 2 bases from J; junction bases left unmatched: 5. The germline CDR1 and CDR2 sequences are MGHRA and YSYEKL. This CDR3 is CASSQDHSGYTDTQYF. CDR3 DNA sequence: TGCGCCAGCAGCCAAGATCATAGCGGGTACACAGATACGCAGTATTTT.

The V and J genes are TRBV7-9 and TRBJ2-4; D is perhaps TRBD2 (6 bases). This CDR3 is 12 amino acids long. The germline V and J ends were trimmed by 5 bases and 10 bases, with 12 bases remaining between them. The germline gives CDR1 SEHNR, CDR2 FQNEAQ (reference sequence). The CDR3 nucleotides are TGTGCCAGCAGCCCGAATCGGGAGATTCAGTACTTC. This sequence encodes CASSPNREIQYF. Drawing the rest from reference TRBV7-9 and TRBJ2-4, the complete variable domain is DTGVSQNPRHKITKRGQNVTFRCDPISEHNRLYWYRQTLGQGPEFLTYFQNEAQLEKSRLLSDRFSAERPKGSFSTLEIQRTEQGDSAMYLCASSPNREIQYFGAGTRLSVL.

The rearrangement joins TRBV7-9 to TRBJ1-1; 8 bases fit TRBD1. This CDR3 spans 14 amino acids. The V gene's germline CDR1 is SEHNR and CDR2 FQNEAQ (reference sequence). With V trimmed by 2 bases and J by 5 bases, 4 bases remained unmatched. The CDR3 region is CASSLPGGDTEAFF. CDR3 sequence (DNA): TGTGCCAGCAGCTTACCAGGGGGCGATACTGAAGCTTTCTTT. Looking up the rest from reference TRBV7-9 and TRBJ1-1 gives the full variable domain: DTGVSQNPRHKITKRGQNVTFRCDPISEHNRLYWYRQTLGQGPEFLTYFQNEAQLEKSRLLSDRFSAERPKGSFSTLEIQRTEQGDSAMYLCASSLPGGDTEAFFGQGTRLTVV.

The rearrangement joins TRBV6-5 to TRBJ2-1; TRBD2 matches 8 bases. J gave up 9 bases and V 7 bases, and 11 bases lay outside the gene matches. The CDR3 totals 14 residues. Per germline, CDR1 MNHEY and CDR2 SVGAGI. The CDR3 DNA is TGTGCCAGCAATTCCGGGACTAGTCGAACTGAGCAGTTCTTC. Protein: CASNSGTSRTEQFF.

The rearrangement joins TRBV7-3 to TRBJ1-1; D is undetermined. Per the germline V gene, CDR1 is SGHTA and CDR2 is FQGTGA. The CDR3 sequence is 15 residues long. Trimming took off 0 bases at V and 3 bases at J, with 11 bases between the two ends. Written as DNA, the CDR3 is TGTGCCAGCAGCTTAACACCCGGGTGGGACACTGAAGCTTTCTTT. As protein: CASSLTPGWDTEAFF.

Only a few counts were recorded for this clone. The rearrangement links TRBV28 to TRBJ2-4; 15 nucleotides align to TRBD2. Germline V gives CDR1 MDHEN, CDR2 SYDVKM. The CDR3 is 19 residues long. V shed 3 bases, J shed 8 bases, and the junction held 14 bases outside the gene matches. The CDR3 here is CASSLGSGLAGGYKYIQYF. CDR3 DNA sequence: TGTGCCAGCAGTTTGGGATCGGGACTAGCGGGAGGTTACAAGTACATTCAGTACTTC.

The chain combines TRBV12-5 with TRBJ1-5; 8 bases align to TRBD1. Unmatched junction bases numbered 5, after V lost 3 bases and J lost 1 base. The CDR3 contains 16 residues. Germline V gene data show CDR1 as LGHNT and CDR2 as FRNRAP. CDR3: CASGFHRGGSNQPQHF. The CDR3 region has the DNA TGTGCTAGTGGTTTCCACAGGGGGGGAAGCAATCAGCCCCAGCATTTT. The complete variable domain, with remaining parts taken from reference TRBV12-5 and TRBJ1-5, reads DARVTQTPRHKVTEMGQEVTMRCQPILGHNTVFWYRQTMMQGLELLAYFRNRAPLDDSGMPKDRFSAEMPDATLATLKIQPSEPRDSAVYFCASGFHRGGSNQPQHFGDGTRLSIL.

DNA of the CDR3: TGTGCCAGCAGCCAGGACAGGGGGCAGTATGGCTACACCTTC. This codes for CASSQDRGQYGYTF. The chain is built from TRBV7-9 and TRBJ1-2, with 11 positions matching TRBD1. V lost 5 bases, J lost 5 bases, and 4 bases stayed unmatched. The CDR3 covers 14 residues. The germline V gene encodes CDR1 SEHNR and CDR2 FQNEAQ (reference sequence).

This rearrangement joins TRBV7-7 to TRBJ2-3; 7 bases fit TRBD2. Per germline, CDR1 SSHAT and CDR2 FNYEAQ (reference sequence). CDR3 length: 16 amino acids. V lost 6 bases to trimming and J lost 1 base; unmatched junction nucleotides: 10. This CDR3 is CASSAEGAGGTDTQYF. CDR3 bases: TGTGCCAGCAGTGCGGAAGGCGCGGGGGGCACAGATACGCAGTATTTT.

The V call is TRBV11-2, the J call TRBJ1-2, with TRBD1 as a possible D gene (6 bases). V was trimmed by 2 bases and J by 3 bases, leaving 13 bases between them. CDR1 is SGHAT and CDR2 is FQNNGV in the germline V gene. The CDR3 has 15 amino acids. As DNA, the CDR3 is TGTGCCAGCAGCTTATCCAGGGGCCTCGACTATGGCTACACCTTC. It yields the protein CASSLSRGLDYGYTF.

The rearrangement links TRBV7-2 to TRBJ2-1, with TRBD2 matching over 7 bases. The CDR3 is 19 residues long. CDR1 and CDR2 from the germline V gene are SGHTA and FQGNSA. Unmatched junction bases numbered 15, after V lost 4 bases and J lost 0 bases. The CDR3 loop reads CASSSPRMSSGASYNEQFF. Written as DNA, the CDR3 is TGTGCCAGCAGCTCCCCACGGATGTCGAGCGGGGCCTCCTACAATGAGCAGTTCTTC.

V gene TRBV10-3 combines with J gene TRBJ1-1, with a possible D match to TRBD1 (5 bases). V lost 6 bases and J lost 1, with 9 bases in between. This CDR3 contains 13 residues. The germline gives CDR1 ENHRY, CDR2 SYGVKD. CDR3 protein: CAISPQGNTEAFF. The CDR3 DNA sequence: TGTGCCATCAGCCCCCAGGGGAACACTGAAGCTTTCTTT.